The 9 T cell receptor beta chains in this list originate from one sample, sequenced in a study of T cell clonality in common variable immunodeficiency. No antigens are known for them. Points from the study as a whole: In common variable immunodeficiency, TCR beta chains reportedly carried fewer deletions and N-nucleotide insertions.

Using immunoSEQ multiplex PCR, the repertoire was profiled, and TCRdb retains in-frame clones only, with some absent. Recorded here are over 11,000 clones, none singletons. The sequenced material came from peripheral blood mononuclear cells. All receptors come from a human donor with common variable immunodeficiency.

In this sample, this clone turned up a few times. The read halts 3 residues ahead of the CDR3 end, with the missing end drawn from the germline J gene. The chain recombines TRBV7-9 with TRBJ2-2; weak D call: TRBD1 (6 bases). The length of the CDR3 is 14 residues. V lost 1 base to trimming and J lost 5 bases, with 8 bases between them. The germline CDR1 and CDR2 sequences are SEHNR and FQNEAQ (reference sequence). CDR3 DNA (partial): TGTGCCAGCAGCTTAGTGGGGACAACCGGGGAG. Its protein product is CASSLVGTTGE. In full, the CDR3 is CASSLVGTTGELFF.

The sequenced CDR3 bases are TGTGCCAGCTCGGAAATTCCAGGGATGGATACG. Protein product: CASSEIPGMDT. The whole CDR3 region reads CASSEIPGMDTQYF. This rearrangement joins TRBV18 to TRBJ2-3; D perhaps matches TRBD1 (5 bases). Coverage ceases 3 residues before the CDR3 finishes, and the germline J gene fills in the end. The CDR3 covers 14 residues. Looked up from germline, CDR1 is KGHSH and CDR2 is LQKENI. Trimming removed 6 bases at V and 6 bases at J, with 16 bases between.

This clone showed up just a few times. The chain's CDR3 is CASSPDSAGNTIYF. CDR3 DNA (partial): TGTGCCAGCTCACCAGACAGTGCTGGAAACACC. The gene calls are TRBV18 and TRBJ1-3, with TRBD1 as a possible D gene (5 bases). The read terminates 3 residues before the CDR3 end, so the remaining end is supplied by the germline J gene. The V gene lost 2 bases and the J gene lost 2 bases, with 7 bases spanning the gap. Germline CDR1 KGHSH, CDR2 LQKENI. The CDR3 has 14 residues. The whole variable domain, filled in from reference TRBV18 and TRBJ1-3, reads NAGVMQNPRHLVRRRGQEARLRCSPMKGHSHVYWYRQLPEEGLKFMVYLQKENIIDESGMPKERFSAEFPKEGPSILRIQQVVRGDSAAYFCASSPDSAGNTIYFGEGSWLTVV.

This clone was picked up a small number of times. The CDR3 spells CASRQNSGNTIYF. CDR3 DNA, as far as it was read: TGTGCCAGTAGACAAAACTCTGGAAACACC. The chain links TRBV19 to TRBJ1-3; D ambiguous. Read coverage stops 3 residues before the CDR3 terminus; the germline J gene supplies the remainder. This CDR3 contains 13 residues. Germline loops: CDR1 LNHDA, CDR2 SQIVND (reference sequence). The V end lost 6 bases, the J end lost 0 bases, and 6 bases lay between the germline ends.

This clone was observed a handful of times. The read terminates 3 residues before the CDR3 end, so the remaining end is supplied by the germline J gene. The chain employs TRBV30 and TRBJ1-3; 8 bases match TRBD1. The CDR3 length is 14 residues. The V segment lost 4 bases and the J segment 3 bases; nucleotides outside the gene matches: 5. The germline V gene encodes CDR1 GTSNPN and CDR2 SVGIG (reference sequence). This chain's CDR3 is CAWTPGGFGNTIYF. CDR3 DNA (partial): TGTGCCTGGACTCCAGGGGGCTTTGGAAACACC.

Worth noting for this clone: A junction boundary mismatches the germline segment, possibly from a read error. The CDR3 end falls 3 residues outside the read, so it is completed with the germline J gene. The rearrangement uses TRBV2 and TRBJ2-7; the D gene is possibly TRBD1 (6 bases). CDR1 SNHLY and CDR2 FYNNEI come from the germline V gene. The CDR3 is 15 amino acids. The CDR3 spells CASSEEYRAPYEQYF. The sequenced CDR3 bases are TGTGCCAGCAGCGAAGAGTACAGGGCACCCTACGAG.

This clone was observed a few times. Read coverage stops 3 residues before the CDR3 terminus; the germline J gene supplies the remainder. The chain has TRBV7-9 and TRBJ2-5; 9 bases match TRBD1. The CDR3 runs 15 residues. CDR1 is SEHNR and CDR2 is FQNEAQ in the germline V gene (reference sequence). V lost 1 base, J lost 5 bases, and 5 bases stayed unmatched. Partial CDR3 DNA: TGTGCCAGCAGCTTAGTAGGGACAGGGCGGGAGACC. Translated, it gives CASSLVGTGRET. The entire CDR3 protein reads CASSLVGTGRETQYF.

This clone has just a few counts. CDR3 DNA (partial): TGTGCCAGCAGCTTGTTTACAGGGTCCTACAATGAG. Translation gives CASSLFTGSYNE. The entire CDR3 sequence reads CASSLFTGSYNEQFF. The chain employs TRBV11-2 and TRBJ2-1; a possible D gene is TRBD1 (6 bases). The read ends 3 residues before the CDR3 terminus; that terminus is restored from the germline J gene. V was clipped by 3 bases and J by 1 base, with 10 bases between them. The CDR3 loop spans 15 amino acids. Germline CDR1 reads SGHAT; CDR2 reads FQNNGV.

A word on this clone: The CDR3 extends 3 residues past the end of the read, so its final part is completed from the germline J gene. The J gene is TRBJ1-1, the V gene TRBV7-3, with 7 bases identical to TRBD1. Germline loops: CDR1 SGHTA, CDR2 FQGTGA. V lost 5 bases to trimming and J lost 0 bases; unmatched junction nucleotides: 0. This CDR3 is built from 13 residues. The part of the CDR3 DNA that was read is TGTGCCAGCAGCCAGGGGGTGAACACTGAA. Protein sequence: CASSQGVNTE. The entire CDR3 protein is CASSQGVNTEAFF.